Listed here are 2 T cell receptor beta chains from one sample, sequenced in a study of graft-versus-host responses after intestinal transplantation. The repertoire was sequenced with immunoSEQ multiplex PCR; TCRdb's copy has only in-frame clones and lacks some. This table has fewer than 110,000 clones, more than 85% appearing once. No antigen has been identified for these receptors. The input for sequencing was unstimulated CD8+ T cells sorted from spleen or lymph node cells, taken before intestinal transplant. The receptors come from a human donor who received an intestinal transplant.

V is TRBV13 and J is TRBJ2-5; TRBD1 agrees at 12 bases. CDR3 length: 17 amino acids. Germline loops: CDR1 PRHDT, CDR2 FYEKMQ (reference sequence). V lost 2 bases to trimming and J lost 5 bases; unmatched junction nucleotides: 9. DNA of the CDR3: TGTGCCAGCAGCTTACACCGGGACAGGGGGCTCGGGGAGACCCAGTACTTC. It specifies CASSLHRDRGLGETQYF.

This chain uses TRBV27 with TRBJ1-2; 7 bases map to TRBD1. The CDR3 runs 13 residues. J was trimmed by 3 bases and V by 6 bases; bases with no gene match: 4. Germline CDR1 is MNHEY and CDR2 is SMNVEV (reference sequence). In DNA, the CDR3 is TGTGCCAGCAGCTACACAGGGGACTATGGCTACACCTTC. Amino acids: CASSYTGDYGYTF.